Included here is one T cell receptor (beta chain) sequence, with context. These data come from a study of T cell responses to AZD1222 COVID-19 vaccine. V was shortened by 6 bases and J by 3 bases, with 16 bases between the two germline ends. CDR3 length: 14 amino acids. Germline V gives CDR1 SGHRS, CDR2 YFSETQ. Assay used: immunoSEQ multiplex PCR; TCRdb lists only in-frame clones, some missing. The table lists some 150,000 clones, around 90% of them singletons, with 18% in the top ten. The V gene is TRBV5-1, the J gene TRBJ2-7, with a possible D match to TRBD1 (5 bases). The clonotype was recovered from an adult in good health. The sample in question was peripheral blood, obtained on day 0 of AZD1222 vaccination. CDR3 nucleotides: TGCGCCAGCATACAGGCTCACCTATTCTACGAGCAGTACTTC. Protein product: CASIQAHLFYEQYF.